This passage covers 25 T cell receptor beta chains from one sample sequenced in a study of blood T cell repertoires in COVID-19. TCRdb's copy holds only in-frame clones and misses some; the assay was immunoSEQ multiplex PCR. The sample contains over 350,000 clones, approximately 90% of which appear only once. Sample: PBMCs or T cells enriched from blood (not recorded which). These receptors came from a woman aged 18-30 years with acute COVID-19.

About this clone itself: Different DNA sequences within this sample yield the same CDR3. The rearrangement joins TRBV2 to TRBJ2-7; D is uncertain. CDR1 is SNHLY, CDR2 FYNNEI, per germline. The CDR3 sequence is 11 residues long. V dropped 6 bases and J dropped 1 base, with 4 bases sitting between them. CDR3 nucleotides: TGTGCCAGCAGCCTATCCTACGAGCAGTACTTC. Translating gives CASSLSYEQYF.

The chain has TRBV19 and TRBJ1-1; perhaps TRBD1 as D (6 bases). Trimming cost V 6 bases and J 1 base, with 15 bases left between them. The CDR3 has 15 amino acids. The germline V gene encodes CDR1 LNHDA and CDR2 SQIVND (reference sequence). CDR3 loop: CASSTIQGRNTEAFF. The CDR3 coding sequence is TGTGCCAGTAGCACGATACAGGGCCGGAACACTGAAGCTTTCTTT.

For the CDR3, the DNA is TGTGCCAGCAGTCCTACGACCCTTCAGCGTAATGAGCAGTTCTTC. Protein product: CASSPTTLQRNEQFF. The V gene is TRBV28, the J gene TRBJ2-1; D not resolved. This CDR3 is 15 amino acids long. Trimming cost V 5 bases and J 7 bases, with 18 bases left between them. Germline assignment: CDR1 MDHEN and CDR2 SYDVKM.

The gene calls are TRBV4-3 and TRBJ2-5, with 8 bases lining up with TRBD1. Germline V gene sequence: CDR1 LGHNA, CDR2 YSLEER. J was trimmed by 4 bases and V by 5 bases; bases with no gene match: 9. CDR3 length: 15 residues. The CDR3 reads CASSGGPGGLETQYF. Here the CDR3 DNA reads TGCGCCAGCAGCGGAGGCCCAGGGGGCTTAGAGACCCAGTACTTC.

The chain links TRBV28 to TRBJ2-7, with D possibly matching TRBD2 (6 bases). V was clipped by 2 bases and J by 6 bases, with 11 bases between them. Germline V gene lookup returns CDR1 MDHEN and CDR2 SYDVKM. This CDR3 region has 13 residues. Here the CDR3 DNA reads TGTGCCAGCAGTTTACGGAGGGCATCCGAGCAGTACTTC. It translates to CASSLRRASEQYF.

The table lists this clone with a count of one. The chain combines TRBV27 with TRBJ1-1; D is perhaps TRBD1 (5 bases). Germline CDR1 and CDR2: MNHEY and SMNVEV (reference sequence). The CDR3 covers 17 residues. Trimming took off 1 base at V and 1 base at J, with 16 bases between the two ends. Here the CDR3 reads CASSLWGREGRNTEAFF. CDR3 sequence (DNA): TGTGCCAGCAGTTTATGGGGCAGGGAGGGCAGGAACACTGAAGCTTTCTTT.

The V call is TRBV5-6, the J call TRBJ2-5; TRBD2 is a possible D gene (5 bases). The germline V and J ends were trimmed by 1 base and 4 bases, with 11 bases remaining between them. The germline V gene has CDR1 SGHDT and CDR2 YYEEEE. This CDR3 is 14 amino acids long. Written as DNA, the CDR3 is TGTGCCAGCAGCTTGAAATTGGGGAGAGAGACCCAGTACTTC. This codes for CASSLKLGRETQYF.

The sample holds one count of this clone. The chain employs TRBV10-2 and TRBJ1-4; D is uncertain. V was trimmed by 3 bases and J by 8 bases, leaving 16 bases between them. The CDR3 runs 15 residues. Germline CDR1 and CDR2: WSHSY and SAAADI. Here the CDR3 reads CASSDLGGPPEKLFF. As DNA, the CDR3 is TGCGCCAGCAGTGACTTGGGAGGGCCGCCGGAAAAACTGTTTTTT.

The chain is built from TRBV6-5 and TRBJ2-7, with D perhaps TRBD2 (5 bases). CDR3 length: 13 amino acids. Between the trimmed V and J ends, which lost 3 bases and 6 bases, there was a span of 12 bases. Per the germline V gene, CDR1 is MNHEY and CDR2 is SVGAGI. CDR3 region: CASSYTRLTEQYF. The DNA of the CDR3 is TGTGCCAGCAGTTATACTAGACTTACCGAGCAGTACTTC.

The chain links TRBV28 to TRBJ1-4, with D tentatively TRBD1 (6 bases). Between the trimmed V and J ends, which lost 7 bases and 6 bases, there was a span of 21 bases. Looked up from germline, CDR1 is MDHEN and CDR2 is SYDVKM. This CDR3 is 16 amino acids long. The CDR3 DNA follows: TGTGCCAGCACCCCCGGGTTGGACAGCAGCCATGAAAAACTGTTTTTT. Encoded protein: CASTPGLDSSHEKLFF.

The V gene is TRBV2, the J gene TRBJ2-7, with TRBD2 matching 8 bases. The CDR3 totals 14 residues. Trimming at V came to 4 bases and at J to 0 bases, leaving 2 bases not matched to a gene. Per germline, CDR1 SNHLY and CDR2 FYNNEI. CDR3 DNA: TGTGCCAGCAGTGTCGGGGGGGTCTCCTACGAGCAGTACTTC. The encoded protein is CASSVGGVSYEQYF. Full variable domain (remainder filled in from reference TRBV2 and TRBJ2-7): EPEVTQTPSHQVTQMGQEVILRCVPISNHLYFYWYRQILGQKVEFLVSFYNNEISEKSEIFDDQFSVERPDGSNFTLKIRSTKLEDSAMYFCASSVGGVSYEQYFGPGTRLTVT.

V is TRBV11-2 and J is TRBJ2-5; 9 positions agree with TRBD2. Per the germline V gene, CDR1 is SGHAT and CDR2 is FQNNGV. The CDR3 consists of 16 residues. The V segment lost 5 bases and the J segment 2 bases; nucleotides outside the gene matches: 9. CDR3 sequence (DNA): TGTGCCAGCAGCCCCCGAGTAGCGGGAGTACAAGAGACCCAGTACTTC. Translation: CASSPRVAGVQETQYF.

This rearrangement joins TRBV27 to TRBJ2-3; 10 positions agree with TRBD2. The junction had 8 bases not matched to a gene; V was cut back by 4 bases and J by 4 bases. Germline-derived CDR1 and CDR2 are MNHEY and SMNVEV (reference sequence). This CDR3 comprises 16 residues. The CDR3 bases are TGTGCCAGCAGTTCACTAGCGGGATTTAGATCAGATACGCAGTATTTT. Translating gives CASSSLAGFRSDTQYF.

This clone was counted between two and nine times. This chain links TRBV4-2 with TRBJ2-3; TRBD2 matches 9 bases. Germline V gene data show CDR1 as LGHNA and CDR2 as YNFKEQ. Trimming took 0 bases from V and 4 from J; bases not matched to a gene: 2. This CDR3 comprises 15 residues. CDR3: CASSQERGGADTQYF. DNA for the CDR3: TGTGCCAGCAGCCAAGAGCGCGGGGGGGCAGATACGCAGTATTTT.

The chain uses TRBV5-6 and TRBJ2-2; 7 bases map to TRBD2. CDR3 length: 17 residues. The germline V gene has CDR1 SGHDT and CDR2 YYEEEE. Trimming took 0 bases from V and 6 from J; bases not matched to a gene: 11. CDR3 DNA: TGTGCCAGCAGCTTGGAGGGTCTAGCGGTCTCGGCCGGGGAGCTGTTTTTT. Translated: CASSLEGLAVSAGELFF.

The rearrangement joins TRBV6-1 to TRBJ1-6; D not certain. Germline V gives CDR1 MNHNS, CDR2 SASEGT. The CDR3 totals 15 residues. The V gene lost 3 bases and the J gene lost 0 bases, with 6 bases spanning the gap. CDR3 in amino acids: CASSESVSYNSPLHF. As DNA, the CDR3 is TGTGCCAGCAGTGAGAGCGTCTCCTATAATTCACCCCTCCACTTT.

This clone appeared once. The chain recombines TRBV2 with TRBJ1-2; TRBD1 might be the D (5 bases). The V end was cut by 3 bases, the J end by 4 bases, with 15 bases between. The CDR3 runs to 15 residues. CDR1 is SNHLY, CDR2 FYNNEI, per germline. The CDR3 sequence is CASSELGVAGYGYTF. Here the CDR3 DNA reads TGTGCCAGCAGTGAGCTAGGGGTAGCGGGCTATGGCTACACCTTC.

The chain uses TRBV5-1 and TRBJ2-3, with no clear D. The CDR3 has 12 residues. Germline assignment: CDR1 SGHRS and CDR2 YFSETQ. Trimming shortened V by 6 bases and J by 2 bases, and 7 bases separated the two germline ends. The CDR3 region has the DNA TGCGCCAGCACAGATCTCACAGATACGCAGTATTTT. This sequence encodes CASTDLTDTQYF.

The J gene is TRBJ1-4, the V gene TRBV13; 9 bases are a match to TRBD1. V lost 5 bases, J lost 1 base, and 5 bases stayed unmatched. The CDR3 has 16 amino acids. CDR1 is PRHDT and CDR2 is FYEKMQ in the germline V gene (reference sequence). CDR3 bases: TGTGCCAGCAGCCGGGACAGGGACGGAACTAATGAAAAACTGTTTTTT. It specifies CASSRDRDGTNEKLFF.

The rearrangement links TRBV28 to TRBJ1-2; tentatively, D is TRBD1 (5 bases). Germline V gene lookup returns CDR1 MDHEN and CDR2 SYDVKM. CDR3 length equals 14 residues. V lost 5 bases to trimming and J lost 8 bases, with 18 bases between them. CDR3 in amino acids: CASSRTPAGSGYTF. DNA for the CDR3: TGTGCCAGCAGTCGCACACCGGCAGGGTCCGGCTACACCTTC.

This clone came up once. CDR3 coding DNA: TGTGCCAGCAGCCACCTTGGGAGGGTCTCTGGAAACACCATATATTTT. Translating it yields CASSHLGRVSGNTIYF. This sequence joins TRBV7-9 and TRBJ1-3; D unclear. The germline CDR1 and CDR2 sequences are SEHNR and FQNEAQ (reference sequence). There are 16 residues in the CDR3. Trimming shortened V by 5 bases and J by 0 bases, and 14 bases separated the two germline ends.

A remark on this clone: At the DNA level, this CDR3 is encoded by other sequences in the same sample as well. The chain combines TRBV15 with TRBJ2-5; TRBD1 matches at 8 bases. The CDR3 is 14 residues long. Trimming took 3 bases from V and 4 from J; bases not matched to a gene: 4. The germline gives CDR1 LNHNV, CDR2 YYDKDF (reference sequence). CDR3 sequence: CATSRDRAGETQYF. The CDR3 DNA reads as TGTGCCACCAGCAGGGACAGGGCGGGAGAGACCCAGTACTTC.

V usage is TRBV19 and J usage is TRBJ1-3; 7 bases agree with TRBD1. The V segment lost 7 bases and the J segment 3 bases; nucleotides outside the gene matches: 6. The germline CDR1 and CDR2 sequences are LNHDA and SQIVND (reference sequence). The CDR3 covers 14 residues. The CDR3 sequence is CASTRQGFGNTIYF. CDR3 nucleotide sequence: TGTGCCAGTACTCGACAGGGATTTGGAAACACCATATATTTT.

The rearrangement uses TRBV27 and TRBJ2-7, with D maybe TRBD2 (5 bases). Looked up from germline, CDR1 is MNHEY and CDR2 is SMNVEV (reference sequence). The V end lost 6 bases, the J end lost 1 base, and 16 bases lay between the germline ends. There are 15 residues in the CDR3. In DNA, the CDR3 is TGTGCCAGCAGCCGGGGTGATGGCGCATCCTACGAGCAGTACTTC. Protein sequence: CASSRGDGASYEQYF.

The chain employs TRBV5-1 and TRBJ2-2; D remains unclear. Germline loops: CDR1 SGHRS, CDR2 YFSETQ. This CDR3 has 12 residues. The V end was cut by 1 base, the J end by 6 bases, with 4 bases between. As DNA, the CDR3 is TGCGCCAGCAGCTTGTCAGCCGGGGAGCTGTTTTTT. Amino acid sequence: CASSLSAGELFF.